One and the same sample provided the 8 T cell receptor beta chains below, sequenced in a study of blood T cell repertoires in COVID-19. Produced via immunoSEQ multiplex PCR; TCRdb's table is partial and in-frame only. Of 40,000 to 60,000 clones listed, 65% to 90% are singletons. The specimen was peripheral blood. The receptors come from a human donor in a cohort sampled during active COVID-19.

The J gene is TRBJ2-3, the V gene TRBV7-8; TRBD2 matches at 10 bases. The CDR3 has 17 residues. Trimming removed 0 bases from V and 0 bases from J; junction bases left unmatched: 3. Germline CDR1 and CDR2: SGHVS and FQNEAQ. As DNA, the CDR3 is TGTGCCAGCAGCTTAGCCCGGACTAGCGGTAGCACAGATACGCAGTATTTT. Translation gives CASSLARTSGSTDTQYF.

This chain connects TRBV2 to TRBJ2-5; D uncertain. The CDR3 has 14 amino acids. Trimming stripped 3 bases from V and 2 bases from J, with 10 bases between. Germline CDR1 SNHLY, CDR2 FYNNEI. CDR3 DNA sequence: TGTGCCAGCAGTGAGAGGCGGTCTCAAGAGACCCAGTACTTC. Residues: CASSERRSQETQYF. The whole variable domain, filled in from reference TRBV2 and TRBJ2-5, reads EPEVTQTPSHQVTQMGQEVILRCVPISNHLYFYWYRQILGQKVEFLVSFYNNEISEKSEIFDDQFSVERPDGSNFTLKIRSTKLEDSAMYFCASSERRSQETQYFGPGTRLLVL.

J is TRBJ1-1 and V is TRBV24-1; TRBD1 aligns across 7 bases. This CDR3 spans 13 amino acids. CDR1 and CDR2 (germline): KGHDR, SFDVKD. V dropped 8 bases and J dropped 4; count of bases not matched to a gene: 6. The CDR3 nucleotides are TGTGCCACCACCCGACAGGGCAGCACTGAAGCTTTCTTT. The encoded protein is CATTRQGSTEAFF.

This clone was counted once. The chain recombines TRBV5-1 with TRBJ1-1; D is perhaps TRBD1 (6 bases). V was shortened by 0 bases and J by 5 bases, with 14 bases between the two germline ends. Germline V gene lookup returns CDR1 SGHRS and CDR2 YFSETQ. The CDR3 length is 15 residues. The CDR3 bases are TGCGCCAGCAGCTTGGAGGGGGGGCGCATTACTGAAGCTTTCTTT. This codes for CASSLEGGRITEAFF.

The rearrangement uses TRBV12-1 and TRBJ2-3; the D call in the table, TRBD2, was not verified against the DNA. TRBV12-1 is a pseudogene. This CDR3 has 16 residues. CDR3 bases: TGTGCCAGCAGCTCCGGGACTAGCGGGAGGGTAGATACGCAGTATTTT. It codes for CASSSGTSGRVDTQYF.

This rearrangement joins TRBV5-4 to TRBJ2-1; 9 bases match TRBD2. Unmatched junction bases numbered 5, after V lost 2 bases and J lost 8 bases. Germline lookup yields CDR1 SGHNT and CDR2 YYREEE (reference sequence). The CDR3 is 14 amino acids. The CDR3 here is CASSFRAGGDEQFF. The CDR3 nucleotides are TGTGCCAGCAGCTTCAGAGCGGGAGGTGATGAGCAGTTCTTC.

The genes are TRBV11-2 and TRBJ2-2, with a weak D call TRBD1 (6 bases). The CDR3 has 17 amino acids. CDR1 is SGHAT, CDR2 FQNNGV, per germline. Between the trimmed V and J ends, which lost 2 bases and 1 base, there was a span of 14 bases. CDR3 protein: CASSLPAGTQNTGELFF. DNA of the CDR3: TGTGCCAGCAGCTTACCTGCTGGGACACAGAACACCGGGGAGCTGTTTTTT.

The V call is TRBV7-2, the J call TRBJ2-2, with 7 bases fitting TRBD1. Germline V gene sequence: CDR1 SGHTA, CDR2 FQGNSA. V trimming: 3 bases; J trimming: 7 bases; junction bases outside the gene matches: 5. The length of the CDR3 is 14 residues. DNA for the CDR3: TGTGCCAGCAGCTTGGAACAGGGGTTCGGGGAGCTGTTTTTT. Its protein product is CASSLEQGFGELFF.